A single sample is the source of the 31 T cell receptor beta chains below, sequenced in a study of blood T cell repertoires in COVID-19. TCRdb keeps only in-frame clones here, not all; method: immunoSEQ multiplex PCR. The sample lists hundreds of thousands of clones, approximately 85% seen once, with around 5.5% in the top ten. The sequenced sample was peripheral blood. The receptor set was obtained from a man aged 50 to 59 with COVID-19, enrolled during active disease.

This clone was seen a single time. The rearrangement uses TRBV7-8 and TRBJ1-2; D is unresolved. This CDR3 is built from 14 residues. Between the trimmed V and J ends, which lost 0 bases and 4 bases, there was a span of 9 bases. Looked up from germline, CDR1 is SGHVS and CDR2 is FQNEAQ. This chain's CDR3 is CASSLATTGYGYTF. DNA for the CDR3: TGTGCCAGCAGCTTAGCCACAACGGGCTATGGCTACACCTTC.

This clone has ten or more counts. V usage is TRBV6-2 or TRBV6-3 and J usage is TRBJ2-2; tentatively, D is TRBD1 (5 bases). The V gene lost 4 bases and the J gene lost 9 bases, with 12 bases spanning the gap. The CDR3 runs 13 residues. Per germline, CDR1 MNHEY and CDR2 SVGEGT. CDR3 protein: CASSFLGVRELFF. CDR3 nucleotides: TGTGCCAGCAGTTTCTTAGGGGTCAGGGAGCTGTTTTTT.

The CDR3 region has the DNA TGTGCCAGCAGATCCGGGACAGGGGGCGTTCCTGGCTACACCTTC. Translating it yields CASRSGTGGVPGYTF. The chain combines TRBV25-1 with TRBJ1-2; 12 positions match TRBD1. Germline values: CDR1 MGHDK, CDR2 SYGVNS. CDR3 length: 15 residues. Trimming removed 6 bases from V and 7 bases from J; junction bases left unmatched: 9.

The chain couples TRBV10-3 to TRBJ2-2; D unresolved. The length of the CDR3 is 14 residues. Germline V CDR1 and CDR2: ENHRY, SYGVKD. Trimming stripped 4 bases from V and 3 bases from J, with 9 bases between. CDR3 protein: CAISGRGDTGELFF. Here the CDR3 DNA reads TGTGCCATCAGTGGTCGCGGCGACACCGGGGAGCTGTTTTTT.

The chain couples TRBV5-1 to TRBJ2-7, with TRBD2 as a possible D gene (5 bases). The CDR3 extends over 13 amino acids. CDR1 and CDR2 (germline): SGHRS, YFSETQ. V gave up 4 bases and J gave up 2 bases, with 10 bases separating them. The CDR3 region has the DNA TGCGCCAGCAGCATGACTAACCCCTACGAGCAGTACTTC. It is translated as CASSMTNPYEQYF.

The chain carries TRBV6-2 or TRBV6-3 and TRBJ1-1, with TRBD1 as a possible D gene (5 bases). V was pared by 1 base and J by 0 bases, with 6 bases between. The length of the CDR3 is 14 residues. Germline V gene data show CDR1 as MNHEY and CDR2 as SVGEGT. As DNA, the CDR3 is TGTGCCAGCAGTTACTGGGGGGTGAACACTGAAGCTTTCTTT. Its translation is CASSYWGVNTEAFF.

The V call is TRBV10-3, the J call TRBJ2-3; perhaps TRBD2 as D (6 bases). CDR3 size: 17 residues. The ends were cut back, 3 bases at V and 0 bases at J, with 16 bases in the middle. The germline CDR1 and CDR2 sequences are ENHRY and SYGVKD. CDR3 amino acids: CAISDRDSSRSTDTQYF. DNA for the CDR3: TGTGCCATCAGTGACAGGGACTCGAGCCGTAGCACAGATACGCAGTATTTT.

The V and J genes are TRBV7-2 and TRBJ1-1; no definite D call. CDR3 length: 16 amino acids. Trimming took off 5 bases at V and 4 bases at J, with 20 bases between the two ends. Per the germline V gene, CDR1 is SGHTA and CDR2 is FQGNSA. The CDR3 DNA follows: TGTGCCAGCAGCCCTGCCAGAAGTCGGGTGGGCACTGAAGCTTTCTTT. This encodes CASSPARSRVGTEAFF.

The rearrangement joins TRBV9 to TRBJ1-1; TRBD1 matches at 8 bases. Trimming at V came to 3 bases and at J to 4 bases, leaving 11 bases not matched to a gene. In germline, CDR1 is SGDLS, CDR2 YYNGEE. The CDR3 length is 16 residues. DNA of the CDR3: TGTGCCAGCAGCGGGAGCAGGGGGCGCCCCGGCACTGAAGCTTTCTTT. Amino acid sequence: CASSGSRGRPGTEAFF.

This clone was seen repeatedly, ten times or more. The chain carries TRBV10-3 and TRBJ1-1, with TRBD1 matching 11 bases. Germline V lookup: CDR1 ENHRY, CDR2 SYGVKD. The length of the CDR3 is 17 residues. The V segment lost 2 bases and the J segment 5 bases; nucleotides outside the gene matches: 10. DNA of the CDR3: TGTGCCATCAGTGAGACTCCGGGACAGGGGGTCGGTACTGAAGCTTTCTTT. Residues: CAISETPGQGVGTEAFF.

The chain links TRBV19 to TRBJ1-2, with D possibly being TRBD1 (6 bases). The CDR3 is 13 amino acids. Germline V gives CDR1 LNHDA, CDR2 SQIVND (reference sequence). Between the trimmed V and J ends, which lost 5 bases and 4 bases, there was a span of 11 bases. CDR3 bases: TGTGCCAGTAGTCAACAGGGTGCCTATGGCTACACCTTC. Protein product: CASSQQGAYGYTF.

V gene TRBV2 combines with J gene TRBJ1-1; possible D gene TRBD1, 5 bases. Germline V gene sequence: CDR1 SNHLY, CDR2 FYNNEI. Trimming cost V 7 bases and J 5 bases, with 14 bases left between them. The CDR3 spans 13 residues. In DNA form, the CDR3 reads TGTGCCAGCACCAGGCAGGGTAGGACTGAAGCTTTCTTT. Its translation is CASTRQGRTEAFF.

The CDR3 nucleotides are TGTGCCAGCAGTTACCGGCCGCGGGGAGTGGCCTACGAGCAGTACTTC. It specifies CASSYRPRGVAYEQYF. This sequence joins TRBV6-6 and TRBJ2-7; perhaps TRBD2 as D (6 bases). CDR3 size: 16 residues. Trimming left V 2 bases short and J 2 bases short, with 16 bases between. In germline, CDR1 is MNHNY, CDR2 SVGAGI (reference sequence).

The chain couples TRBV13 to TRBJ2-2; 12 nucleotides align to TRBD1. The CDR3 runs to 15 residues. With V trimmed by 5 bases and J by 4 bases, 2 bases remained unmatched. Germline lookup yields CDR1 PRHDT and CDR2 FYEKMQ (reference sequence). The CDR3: CASSLGQGATGELFF. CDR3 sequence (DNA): TGTGCCAGCAGCCTGGGACAGGGGGCCACCGGGGAGCTGTTTTTT.

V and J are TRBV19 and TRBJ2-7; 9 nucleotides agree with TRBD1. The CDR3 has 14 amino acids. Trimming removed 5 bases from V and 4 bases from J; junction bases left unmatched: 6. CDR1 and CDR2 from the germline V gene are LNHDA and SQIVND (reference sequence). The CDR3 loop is CASSEQGAEYEQYF. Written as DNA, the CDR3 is TGTGCCAGTAGTGAACAGGGGGCAGAGTACGAGCAGTACTTC.

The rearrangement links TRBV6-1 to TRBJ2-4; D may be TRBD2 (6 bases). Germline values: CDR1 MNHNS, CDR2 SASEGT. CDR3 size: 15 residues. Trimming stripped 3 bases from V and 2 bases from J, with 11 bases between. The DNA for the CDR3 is TGTGCCAGCAGTGATGGAGGGTTCTCCAAAAACATTCAGTACTTC. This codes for CASSDGGFSKNIQYF.

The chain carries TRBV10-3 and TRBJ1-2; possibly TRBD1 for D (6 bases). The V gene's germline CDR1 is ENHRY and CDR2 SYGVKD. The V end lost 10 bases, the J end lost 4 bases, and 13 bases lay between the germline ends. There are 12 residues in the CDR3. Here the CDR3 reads CATLGDIYGYTF. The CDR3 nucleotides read TGTGCCACCCTAGGGGACATCTATGGCTACACCTTC.

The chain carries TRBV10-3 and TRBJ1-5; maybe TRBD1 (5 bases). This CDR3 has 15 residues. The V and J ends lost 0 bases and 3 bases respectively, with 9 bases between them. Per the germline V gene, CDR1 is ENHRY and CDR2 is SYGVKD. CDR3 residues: CAISESTVANQPQHF. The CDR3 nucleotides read TGTGCCATCAGTGAGTCGACAGTAGCCAATCAGCCCCAGCATTTT.

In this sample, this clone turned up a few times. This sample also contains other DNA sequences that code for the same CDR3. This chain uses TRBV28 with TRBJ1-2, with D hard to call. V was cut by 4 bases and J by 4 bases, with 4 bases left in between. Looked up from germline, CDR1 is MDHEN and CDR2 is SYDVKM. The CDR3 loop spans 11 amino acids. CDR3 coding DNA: TGTGCCAGCAGTTCGAGCTATGGCTACACCTTC. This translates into CASSSSYGYTF.

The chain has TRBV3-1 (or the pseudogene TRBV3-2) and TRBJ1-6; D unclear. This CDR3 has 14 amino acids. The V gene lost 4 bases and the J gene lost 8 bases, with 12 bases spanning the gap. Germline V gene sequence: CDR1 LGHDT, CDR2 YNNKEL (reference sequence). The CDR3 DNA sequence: TGTGCCAGCAGCCCTCGCGTCGGGGATTCACCCCTCCACTTT. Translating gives CASSPRVGDSPLHF.

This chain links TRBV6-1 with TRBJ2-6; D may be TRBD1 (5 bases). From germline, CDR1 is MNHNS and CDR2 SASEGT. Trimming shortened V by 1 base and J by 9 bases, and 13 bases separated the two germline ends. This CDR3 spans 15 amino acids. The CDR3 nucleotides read TGTGCCAGCAGTGAAGGGGCAGGGAAAGGCAACGTCCTGACTTTC. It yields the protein CASSEGAGKGNVLTF.

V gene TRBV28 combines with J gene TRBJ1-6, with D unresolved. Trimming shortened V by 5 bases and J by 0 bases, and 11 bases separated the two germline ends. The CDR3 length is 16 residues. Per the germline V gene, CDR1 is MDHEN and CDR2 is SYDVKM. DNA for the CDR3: TGTGCCAGCAGTACAGCCCTGAGCTCCTATAATTCACCCCTCCACTTT. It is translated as CASSTALSSYNSPLHF.

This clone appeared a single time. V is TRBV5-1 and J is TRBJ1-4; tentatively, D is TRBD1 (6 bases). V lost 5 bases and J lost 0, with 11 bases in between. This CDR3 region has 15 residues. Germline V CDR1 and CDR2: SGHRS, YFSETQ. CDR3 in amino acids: CASRAGVTTNEKLFF. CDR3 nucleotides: TGCGCCAGCAGAGCAGGGGTGACAACTAATGAAAAACTGTTTTTT.

The CDR3 spells CASSRSAGVYNEQFF. In nucleotides, the CDR3 is TGTGCCAGCAGCCGGTCTGCGGGGGTTTACAATGAGCAGTTCTTC. V is TRBV4-2 and J is TRBJ2-1; 7 positions agree with TRBD2. The CDR3 loop spans 15 amino acids. Germline lookup yields CDR1 LGHNA and CDR2 YNFKEQ. V lost 4 bases and J lost 4; bases outside the gene matches: 7.

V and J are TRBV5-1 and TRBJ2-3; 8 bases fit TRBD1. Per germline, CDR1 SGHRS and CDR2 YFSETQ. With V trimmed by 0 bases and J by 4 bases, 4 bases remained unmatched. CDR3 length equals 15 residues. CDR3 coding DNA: TGCGCCAGCAGCTTGGCAGGGGGCGCCTCAGATACGCAGTATTTT. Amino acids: CASSLAGGASDTQYF. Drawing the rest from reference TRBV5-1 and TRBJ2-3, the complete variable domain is KAGVTQTPRYLIKTRGQQVTLSCSPISGHRSVSWYQQTPGQGLQFLFEYFSETQRNKGNFPGRFSGRQFSNSRSEMNVSTLELGDSALYLCASSLAGGASDTQYFGPGTRLTVL.

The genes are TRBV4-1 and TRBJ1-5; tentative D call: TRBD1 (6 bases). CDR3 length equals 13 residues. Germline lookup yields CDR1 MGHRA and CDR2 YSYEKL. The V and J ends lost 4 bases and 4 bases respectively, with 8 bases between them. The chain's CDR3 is CASSRDRNQPQHF. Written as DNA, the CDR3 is TGCGCCAGCAGCCGAGACAGGAATCAGCCCCAGCATTTT.

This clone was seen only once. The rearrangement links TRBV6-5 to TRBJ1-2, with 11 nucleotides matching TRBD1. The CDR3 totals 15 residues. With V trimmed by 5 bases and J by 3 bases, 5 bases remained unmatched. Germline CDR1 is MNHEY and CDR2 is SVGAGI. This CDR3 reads CASSLGTGGDYGYTF. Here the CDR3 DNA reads TGTGCCAGCAGTCTAGGGACAGGGGGAGACTATGGCTACACCTTC.

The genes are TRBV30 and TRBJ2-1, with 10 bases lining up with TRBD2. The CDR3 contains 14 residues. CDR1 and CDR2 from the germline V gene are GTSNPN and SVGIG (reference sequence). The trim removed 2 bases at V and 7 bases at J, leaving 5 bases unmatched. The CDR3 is CAWSTSGVQNEQFF. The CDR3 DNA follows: TGTGCCTGGAGTACTAGCGGGGTACAGAATGAGCAGTTCTTC. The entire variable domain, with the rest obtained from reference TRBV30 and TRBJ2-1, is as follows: SQTIHQWPATLVQPVGSPLSLECTVEGTSNPNLYWYRQAAGRGLQLLFYSVGIGQISSEVPQNLSASRPQDRQFILSSKKLLLSDSGFYLCAWSTSGVQNEQFFGPGTRLTVL.

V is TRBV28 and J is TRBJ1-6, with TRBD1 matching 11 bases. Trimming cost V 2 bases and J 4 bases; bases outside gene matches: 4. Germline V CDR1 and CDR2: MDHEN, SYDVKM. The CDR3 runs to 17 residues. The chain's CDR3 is CASSLPGQGVYNSPLHF. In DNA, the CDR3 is TGTGCCAGCAGTTTACCGGGACAGGGGGTGTATAATTCACCCCTCCACTTT. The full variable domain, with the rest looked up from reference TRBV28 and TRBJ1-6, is DVKVTQSSRYLVKRTGEKVFLECVQDMDHENMFWYRQDPGLGLRLIYFSYDVKMKEKGDIPEGYSVSREKKERFSLILESASTNQTSMYLCASSLPGQGVYNSPLHFGNGTRLTVT.

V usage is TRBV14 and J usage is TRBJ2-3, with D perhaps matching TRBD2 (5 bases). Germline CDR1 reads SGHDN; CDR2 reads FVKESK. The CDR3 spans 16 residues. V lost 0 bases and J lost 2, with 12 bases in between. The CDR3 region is CASSQDGRGDTDTQYF. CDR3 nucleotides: TGTGCCAGCAGCCAAGATGGACGGGGAGACACAGATACGCAGTATTTT. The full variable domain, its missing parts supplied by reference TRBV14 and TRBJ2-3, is EAGVTQFPSHSVIEKGQTVTLRCDPISGHDNLYWYRRVMGKEIKFLLHFVKESKQDESGMPNNRFLAERTGGTYSTLKVQPAELEDSGVYFCASSQDGRGDTDTQYFGPGTRLTVL.

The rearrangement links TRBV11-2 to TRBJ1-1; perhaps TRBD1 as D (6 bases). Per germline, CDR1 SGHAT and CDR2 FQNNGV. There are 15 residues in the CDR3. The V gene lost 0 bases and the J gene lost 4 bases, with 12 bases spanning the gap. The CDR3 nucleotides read TGTGCCAGCAGCTTAGATGGTACAGGGTTCACTGAAGCTTTCTTT. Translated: CASSLDGTGFTEAFF.